This TCR beta chain stems from a study of blood T cell repertoires in COVID-19. Study at large: The samples span acute and convalescent COVID-19 from the United States, Italy and Spain.

Participants came from around 25 US areas, aged roughly 18 to 90 years. Participants were placed into cohorts based on the clinical history they reported. Germline CDR1 reads SGHAT; CDR2 reads FQNNGV. This CDR3 contains 18 residues. Trimming stripped 5 bases from V and 8 bases from J, with 30 bases between. Per the original methods: It was from reference gene primer amplification that nucleated cell counts were estimated. Here immunoSEQ multiplex PCR was the method, and the copy in TCRdb shows in-frame clones only, minus some. V and J calls and clone size are given by that table; D and trimming were obtained from the DNA. The repertoire holds hundreds of thousands of clones, with around 90% as singletons.

Sequencing was performed on PBMCs or T cells enriched from blood (not recorded which). V gene TRBV11-2 combines with J gene TRBJ1-2; maybe TRBD1 (5 bases). This clonotype originated in a woman between 18 and 29 years old with acute COVID-19. The CDR3 nucleotides read TGTGCCAGCAGCCCGATCGAGCGCGGGGGAGTCGATAGAGGGGGCTACACCTTC. Translated, it gives CASSPIERGGVDRGGYTF. The entire variable domain, with the rest obtained from reference TRBV11-2 and TRBJ1-2, is as follows: EAGVAQSPRYKIIEKRQSVAFWCNPISGHATLYWYQQILGQGPKLLIQFQNNGVVDDSQLPKDRFSAERLKGVDSTLKIQPAKLEDSAVYLCASSPIERGGVDRGGYTFGSGTRLTVV.